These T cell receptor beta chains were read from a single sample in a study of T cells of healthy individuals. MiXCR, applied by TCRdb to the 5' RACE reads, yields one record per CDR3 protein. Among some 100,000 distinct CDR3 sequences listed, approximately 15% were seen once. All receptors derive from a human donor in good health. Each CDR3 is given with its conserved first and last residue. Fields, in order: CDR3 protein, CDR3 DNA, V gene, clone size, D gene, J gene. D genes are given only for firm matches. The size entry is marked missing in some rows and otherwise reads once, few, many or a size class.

CDR3 protein: CASSFGPSSSGNTIYF
CDR3 DNA: TGTGCCAGCAGCTTCGGACCTTCTAGCTCTGGAAACACCATATATTTT
V gene: TRBV7-7
clone size: many
D gene: -
J gene: TRBJ1-3

CDR3 protein: CATSDLFDTDTQYF
CDR3 DNA: TGTGCCACCAGTGATTTATTTGACACAGATACGCAGTATTTT
V gene: TRBV24-1
clone size: -
D gene: -
J gene: TRBJ2-3

CDR3 protein: CATSGSEFTEAFF
CDR3 DNA: TGTGCCACCAGTGGGTCGGAGTTCACTGAAGCTTTCTTT
V gene: TRBV24-1
clone size: -
D gene: -
J gene: TRBJ1-1

CDR3 protein: CASSHSSGGVEEQYF
CDR3 DNA: TGTGCCAGCAGCCATTCTAGCGGGGGCGTTGAAGAGCAGTACTTC
V gene: TRBV4-2
clone size: few
D gene: TRBD2
J gene: TRBJ2-7

CDR3 protein: CASSPGRLGTDTQYF
CDR3 DNA: TGCGCCAGCAGCCCGGGACGGTTAGGCACAGATACGCAGTATTTT
V gene: TRBV5-1
clone size: -
D gene: -
J gene: TRBJ2-3

CDR3 protein: CSVGGTGGYEQYF
CDR3 DNA: TGCAGCGTTGGTGGGACAGGGGGCTACGAGCAGTACTTC
V gene: TRBV29-1
clone size: few
D gene: TRBD1
J gene: TRBJ2-7

CDR3 protein: CASSQPTGYEQYF
CDR3 DNA: TGCGCCAGCAGCCAACCTACAGGCTACGAGCAGTACTTC
V gene: TRBV4-1
clone size: few
D gene: -
J gene: TRBJ2-7

CDR3 protein: CASSPAGGELFF
CDR3 DNA: TGTGCCAGCAGCCCAGCAGGCGGGGAGCTGTTTTTT
V gene: TRBV6-5
clone size: many
D gene: -
J gene: TRBJ2-2

CDR3 protein: CASSPVLGSGNQPQHF
CDR3 DNA: TGTGCCAGCAGCCCCGTTCTGGGTTCGGGGAATCAGCCCCAGCATTTT
V gene: TRBV7-2
clone size: few
D gene: -
J gene: TRBJ1-5

CDR3 protein: CASSFSPGGGFSSYNEQFF
CDR3 DNA: TGTGCCAGCAGCTTTTCCCCTGGCGGGGGGTTTAGCTCCTACAATGAGCAGTTCTTC
V gene: TRBV7-2
clone size: -
D gene: TRBD2
J gene: TRBJ2-1

CDR3 protein: CASGPDRGPGTEAFF
CDR3 DNA: TGTGCTAGTGGTCCCGACAGGGGCCCCGGAACTGAAGCTTTCTTT
V gene: TRBV12-5
clone size: many
D gene: TRBD1
J gene: TRBJ1-1

CDR3 protein: CASSQDEGQFTDTQYF
CDR3 DNA: TGTGCCAGCAGCCAAGATGAAGGACAGTTTACAGATACGCAGTATTTT
V gene: TRBV4-2
clone size: few
D gene: -
J gene: TRBJ2-3

CDR3 protein: CAWSVAGTGDEQYF
CDR3 DNA: TGTGCCTGGAGTGTAGCGGGGACTGGCGACGAGCAGTACTTC
V gene: TRBV30
clone size: many
D gene: TRBD2
J gene: TRBJ2-7

CDR3 protein: CASSPFGALGGEQFF
CDR3 DNA: TGTGCCAGCAGCCCCTTTGGGGCCCTAGGCGGGGAGCAGTTCTTC
V gene: TRBV9
clone size: many
D gene: -
J gene: TRBJ2-1

CDR3 protein: CASSTIGENTIYF
CDR3 DNA: TGTGCCAGCAGTACAATTGGCGAGAACACCATATATTTT
V gene: TRBV6-6
clone size: -
D gene: -
J gene: TRBJ1-3

CDR3 protein: CSAPTSDTSSYNEQFF
CDR3 DNA: TGCAGTGCTCCGACCTCTGACACGAGCTCCTACAATGAGCAGTTCTTC
V gene: TRBV20-1
clone size: many
D gene: -
J gene: TRBJ2-1

CDR3 protein: CASSTPGEEKLFF
CDR3 DNA: TGTGCCAGCAGCACTCCAGGGGAAGAAAAACTGTTTTTT
V gene: TRBV9
clone size: -
D gene: -
J gene: TRBJ1-4

CDR3 protein: CASSQEELGAYNEQFF
CDR3 DNA: TGCGCCAGCAGCCAAGAAGAACTAGGGGCATACAATGAGCAGTTCTTC
V gene: TRBV4-3
clone size: -
D gene: -
J gene: TRBJ2-1

CDR3 protein: CASSLGPQPQHF
CDR3 DNA: TGTGCCAGCAGTTTAGGCCCTCAGCCCCAGCATTTT
V gene: TRBV28
clone size: -
D gene: -
J gene: TRBJ1-5

CDR3 protein: CASSYGTGTQYF
CDR3 DNA: TGTGCCAGCAGTTACGGTACGGGTACGCAGTATTTT
V gene: TRBV6-5
clone size: -
D gene: -
J gene: TRBJ2-3